This TCR beta chain was observed in a study of blood T cell repertoires in COVID-19. Study-level information: Italy, Spain and the United States were the sources of the convalescent and acute COVID-19 samples. The cDNA or gDNA used as material had been derived from T cells, B-cell-depleted T cells, or PBMCs.

Per the germline V gene, CDR1 is SSHAT and CDR2 is FNYEAQ (reference sequence). The V end lost 6 bases, the J end lost 3 bases, and 12 bases lay between the germline ends. This CDR3 contains 13 residues. As originally analysed: Reference gene primer amplification gave estimated nucleated cell counts. Profiling relied on immunoSEQ multiplex PCR, and the TCRdb table lists in-frame clones only, not all of them. Clone size and V and J calls were adopted from that table, with D and trimming inferred from the DNA. The table lists around 57,000 clones, 90% to 95% of them singletons, with roughly 3.9% in the top ten.

This clonotype was sampled from a man aged 50 to 60 with acute or convalescent COVID-19. Sequencing used peripheral blood. The chain couples TRBV7-7 to TRBJ2-7; D is possibly TRBD1 (6 bases). This CDR3 is CASSAGQSYEQYF. Here the CDR3 DNA reads TGTGCCAGCAGTGCCGGACAGAGCTACGAGCAGTACTTC.